This TCR beta chain was retrieved from a study of T cell responses to AZD1222 COVID-19 vaccine (dated by TCRdb to 2020 to 2023). With regard to the full study: TCR sequencing covered fewer than 250 trial participants: 200 to 210 given two doses of AZD1222 and about 26 given two doses of MenACWY control vaccine. Trial participants were enrolled by age into 18-55, 56-69 and 70-plus year subgroups, with around 150, 28 and 57 TCR-sequenced participants respectively. Findings and caveats that apply to the study as a whole: Only six AZD1222 recipients were SARS-CoV-2 seropositive at baseline, limiting conclusions about previously exposed vaccinees. In the small 56-69-year group, the increase in depth fell short of significance, most likely because of low power. Because no day 14 peak-response samples were available, repertoires were characterized only after the peak T cell response. After two AZD1222 doses, both the breadth and the depth of spike-specific TCRs were significantly higher than at day 0 and than in MenACWY recipients. The vaccine-associated CD4 TCRs covered the entire spike protein, and the dominant responses fell in regions 160-218 and 743-854. Most participants were white British and females outnumbered males, and the authors suggested that clonal diversity may have been underestimated. Reportedly, almost half of the unique spike-specific TCRs recognized epitopes lying outside the regions that are mutated in the B.1.351 and B.1.1.7 variants.

Sample time point, as interpreted from the label and publication: about 28 days (+/-7) after the second vaccine dose. The treatment or condition label, as the study defines it: meningococcal conjugate vaccine given as trial control. Vaccinee samples were obtained from the UK trials COV001 and COV002, which included a single-blind randomized controlled phase 2/3 trial of AZD1222 (ChAdOx1 nCoV-19) in healthy adults. For TCRbeta chain sequencing, PBMC samples from trial participants were taken at day 0 and at day 28 after the second dose. The CDR3 regions of human TCRbeta chains were analyzed by immunosequencing. As for how the authors treated the data: Repertoire TCRs were checked for matches against a reference library of SARS-CoV-2-specific TCRs that had been generated using the MIRA antigen-specificity platform. Breadth meant the fraction of unique TCRs that were SARS-CoV-2-associated, whereas depth meant the fraction of total T cells that were SARS-CoV-2-associated. Using the MIRA data, every spike-specific TCR was mapped to the spike region that the TCR reacted to and assigned to either a CD4 or a CD8 class. Log10-transformed breadth and depth values were compared by one-way ANOVA with Sidak's multiple comparisons tests. TCRdb re-hosts the immuneACCESS table, in-frame sequences only. Its copies lack some clones; in the studies checked, an unresolved V gene accounts for under half of them, and the cause for the rest is not known. V, J and clone size are those of that table, while D and trimming were read from the DNA. Recorded for this sample are under 200,000 clones; just over 90% of them occurred a single time. About 3.5% of the sample lies in the top ten.

Of note for this clone: Its antigen remains undetermined. Base qualities were left out, and no much larger clone turns up one base away.

Sequencing used peripheral blood, obtained 28 days after the second dose of the MenACWY control vaccine. The clonotype originates from an adult who received the MenACWY meningococcal vaccine as a control.

The bases are TGCGCCAGCAGCCACAGGGGGCCAGAGACCCAGTACTTC. Translated, it reads CASSHRGPETQYF. The chain uses TRBV5-1 and TRBJ2-5; 9 bases in between match TRBD1. CDR3 length: 13 amino acids, cysteine to phenylalanine. Of all the DNA, just the CDR3 is kept, 39 bases in frame from base 1. V is trimmed back by 4 bases and J by 4 bases, and the junction contains 2 bases that no gene match accounts for. CDR1 and CDR2 are read off the germline V gene as SGHRS and YFSETQ.